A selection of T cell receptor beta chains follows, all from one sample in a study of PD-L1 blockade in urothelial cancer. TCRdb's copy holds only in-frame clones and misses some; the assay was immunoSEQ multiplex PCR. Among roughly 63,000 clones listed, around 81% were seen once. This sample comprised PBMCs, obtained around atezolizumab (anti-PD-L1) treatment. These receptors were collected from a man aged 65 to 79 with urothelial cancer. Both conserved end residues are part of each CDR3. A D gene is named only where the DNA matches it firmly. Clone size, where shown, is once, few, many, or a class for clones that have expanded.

CDR3: CASSTMTGGSSGANVLTF
DNA: TGTGCCAGCAGCACCATGACAGGGGGGTCGTCTGGGGCCAACGTCCTGACTTTC
size: -
V: TRBV5-4
J: TRBJ2-6
D: TRBD1

CDR3: CASSQTTSGAYEQYF
DNA: TGTGCCAGCAGCCAGACGACTAGCGGGGCCTACGAGCAGTACTTC
size: -
V: TRBV11-2
J: TRBJ2-7
D: TRBD2

CDR3: CASTPPDRANEKLFF
DNA: TGTGCCAGCACCCCGCCAGACAGGGCAAATGAAAAACTGTTTTTT
size: -
V: TRBV6-6
J: TRBJ1-4
D: TRBD1

CDR3: CASGNRGSYNEQFF
DNA: TGTGCCAGCGGAAACAGGGGTTCCTACAATGAGCAGTTCTTC
size: -
V: TRBV6-5
J: TRBJ2-1
D: TRBD1

CDR3: CASSPRQGGYEQYF
DNA: TGTGCCAGCAGCCCAAGACAGGGGGGCTACGAGCAGTACTTC
size: -
V: TRBV9
J: TRBJ2-7
D: TRBD1

CDR3: CASSQGFNYGYTF
DNA: TGTGCCAGTAGCCAGGGGTTTAACTATGGCTACACCTTC
size: -
V: TRBV19
J: TRBJ1-2
D: -

CDR3: CASSQTGLETQYF
DNA: TGTGCCAGCAGCCAGACAGGGTTGGAGACCCAGTACTTC
size: -
V: TRBV6-1
J: TRBJ2-5
D: TRBD1

CDR3: CASSWGGTGELFF
DNA: TGTGCCAGCAGTTGGGGGGGCACCGGGGAGCTGTTTTTT
size: -
V: TRBV27
J: TRBJ2-2
D: TRBD2

CDR3: CASSPSLREGFGQFF
DNA: TGTGCCAGCAGCCCTTCGTTGCGGGAGGGCTTTGGGCAGTTCTTC
size: -
V: TRBV7-9
J: TRBJ2-1
D: TRBD2

CDR3: CASSLPSGHEQYF
DNA: TGCGCCAGCAGCTTACCTAGCGGCCACGAGCAGTACTTC
size: -
V: TRBV5-1
J: TRBJ2-7
D: TRBD2

CDR3: CASSYSGTGHLYGYTF
DNA: TGCGCCAGCAGTTATTCCGGGACAGGCCATCTCTATGGCTACACCTTC
size: -
V: TRBV5-1
J: TRBJ1-2
D: TRBD1

CDR3: CASSELGAHNEQFF
DNA: TGTGCCAGCAGTGAATTGGGGGCACACAATGAGCAGTTCTTC
size: once
V: TRBV2
J: TRBJ2-1
D: -

CDR3: CASSALTGVLETQYF
DNA: TGTGCCAGCAGCGCCCTAACAGGGGTATTGGAGACCCAGTACTTC
size: -
V: TRBV9
J: TRBJ2-5
D: TRBD1

CDR3: CASSRRTTNTGELFF
DNA: TGTGCCAGCAGCCGTCGGACAACCAACACCGGGGAGCTGTTTTTT
size: -
V: TRBV11-2
J: TRBJ2-2
D: -

CDR3: CASSLAGTGANVLTF
DNA: TGCGCCAGCAGCTTGGCAGGGACTGGGGCCAACGTCCTGACTTTC
size: -
V: TRBV5-1
J: TRBJ2-6
D: -

CDR3: CASNTGVFMNTEAFF
DNA: TGTGCCAGCAATACAGGGGTGTTCATGAACACTGAAGCTTTCTTT
size: few
V: TRBV6-1
J: TRBJ1-1
D: TRBD1

CDR3: CAISSGQGTYEQYF
DNA: TGTGCCATCAGTTCGGGACAGGGAACCTACGAGCAGTACTTC
size: medium-sized
V: TRBV10-3
J: TRBJ2-7
D: TRBD1

CDR3: CASSDPGNSGNTIYF
DNA: TGTGCCAGCAGTGATCCCGGGAACTCTGGAAACACCATATATTTT
size: -
V: TRBV2
J: TRBJ1-3
D: -

CDR3: CASSLGGLAGVNEQFF
DNA: TGTGCCAGCAGCTTAGGGGGCCTAGCGGGGGTCAATGAGCAGTTCTTC
size: -
V: TRBV7-9
J: TRBJ2-1
D: TRBD2

CDR3: CASSYSMYRMNEKLFF
DNA: TGTGCCAGCAGTTACTCGATGTACAGGATGAATGAAAAACTGTTTTTT
size: -
V: TRBV6-5
J: TRBJ1-4
D: -

CDR3: CASSIVQGSHGYTF
DNA: TGTGCCAGTAGTATAGTACAGGGTAGCCATGGCTACACCTTC
size: -
V: TRBV19
J: TRBJ1-2
D: -

CDR3: CASSSGGGYEQYF
DNA: TGTGCCAGTAGCTCAGGGGGCGGTTACGAGCAGTACTTC
size: -
V: TRBV19
J: TRBJ2-7
D: TRBD1

CDR3: CASREIAVEQFF
DNA: TGCGCCAGCAGAGAAATAGCCGTTGAGCAGTTCTTC
size: -
V: TRBV10-1
J: TRBJ2-1
D: -